The sequence of this TCR beta chain was determined in a study of blood T cell repertoires in COVID-19. Study overall: Acute and convalescent COVID-19 specimens originated in the United States, Italy and Spain. PBMCs, B-cell-depleted T cells, or T cells were the source of the cDNA or gDNA that made up the material.

V was cut by 2 bases and J by 14 bases, with 23 bases left in between. The CDR3 sequence is 15 residues long. In germline, CDR1 is SGHAT, CDR2 FQNNGV. In the source study's methods: Amplification with reference gene primers provided the estimates of nucleated cell counts. Data came from immunoSEQ multiplex PCR; TCRdb stores just in-frame clones and leaves some out. The DNA was the basis for D and trimming; V, J and clone size are from that table. The sample includes roughly 75,000 clones, over 65% of them seen just once. The clonotype comes from a woman between 65 and 79 years old with acute or convalescent COVID-19. The chain employs TRBV11-2 and TRBJ2-3; tentative D call: TRBD1 (6 bases). Sequences were obtained from peripheral blood. CDR3 region: CASSLNRDEGWGRYF. The CDR3, as DNA: TGTGCCAGCAGCTTAAACAGGGATGAGGGTTGGGGGCGGTATTTT.